A selection of T cell receptor beta chains follows, all from one sample in a study of blood T cell repertoires in COVID-19. The method was immunoSEQ multiplex PCR; TCRdb's version includes in-frame clones alone and lacks a portion of them. The sample lists approximately 68,000 clones, roughly 84% occurring once. Sequencing input: peripheral blood. The receptors shown here come from a woman between 45 and 65 years old with acute or convalescent COVID-19. The CDR3 runs from the conserved cysteine through the conserved F or W. The D gene is left open where the match is weak. Only some rows state a clone size, as once, few, many or a class for expanded clones.

>NA|TRBD1|TRBV27|16|TRBJ1-2
TGTGCCAGCAGCCACGCTACAGGGGTGCTTATCTATGGCTACACCTTC
CASSHATGVLIYGYTF
>NA|NA|TRBV6-5|13|TRBJ1-1
TGTGCCAGCGCGTGGAAGGCGGAAACTGAAGCTTTCTTT
CASAWKAETEAFF
>NA|TRBD1|TRBV2|14|TRBJ1-1
TGTGCCACCAAGACAACCGGGACAGACACTGAAGCTTTCTTT
CATKTTGTDTEAFF
>NA|NA|TRBV27|12|TRBJ1-5
TGTGCATCAGGGGATAGCAATCAGCCCCAGCATTTT
CASGDSNQPQHF
>few|TRBD1|TRBV28|16|TRBJ2-1
TGTGCCAGCAGCCCCGCCCGACAGGGGCCCTACAATGAGCAGTTCTTC
CASSPARQGPYNEQFF
>NA|TRBD1|TRBV7-9|16|TRBJ2-7
TGTGCCAGCAGCCCCATTTTCCGACAGGGGGTCTACGAGCAGTACTTC
CASSPIFRQGVYEQYF
>NA|NA|TRBV7-9|14|TRBJ2-7
TGTGCCAGCAGCTTAGGGTCCCAGTCATACGAACAGTACTTC
CASSLGSQSYEQYF
>few|TRBD1|TRBV18|16|TRBJ2-2
TGTGCCAGCTCACCACGGGGGACAGGGTACACCGGGGAGCTGTTTTTT
CASSPRGTGYTGELFF
>NA|NA|TRBV18|15|TRBJ1-1
TGTGCCAGCTCCCGAACACAGGGACTGAACACTGAAGCTTTCTTT
CASSRTQGLNTEAFF
>NA|NA|TRBV3-1/TRBV3-2|15|TRBJ1-3
TGTGCCAGCAGCCCCGATTGGGGGGGCGGAAACACCATATATTTT
CASSPDWGGGNTIYF
>NA|TRBD2|TRBV29-1|15|TRBJ2-3
TGCAGCGTTGAGCGGGAGGGGCCCTCTACAGATACGCAGTATTTT
CSVEREGPSTDTQYF
>NA|NA|TRBV7-9|12|TRBJ1-1
TGTGCCAGCAGCTTAGGGCGGATTGAAGCTTTCTTT
CASSLGRIEAFF
>NA|TRBD1|TRBV6-2/TRBV6-3|16|TRBJ1-2
TGTGCCAGCAGTTACTCCGGGACAGGGTTGAACTATGGCTACACCTTC
CASSYSGTGLNYGYTF
>NA|NA|TRBV9|15|TRBJ1-2
TGTGCCAGCAGCGTAGCAACAGGGTCGGGCTATGGCTACACCTTC
CASSVATGSGYGYTF
>NA|TRBD1|TRBV29-1|14|TRBJ1-1
TGCAGCGTTTCCGGGACAGGGGGCCTCGCTGAAGCTTTCTTT
CSVSGTGGLAEAFF
>once|NA|TRBV12-3/TRBV12-4|12|TRBJ2-1
TGTGCCAGCCTTTTGGGGGGCAATGAGCAGTTCTTC
CASLLGGNEQFF
>NA|TRBD2|TRBV18|16|TRBJ2-5
TGTGCCAGCTCACCACCTGGACTAGCGGAGTTGGGGTCCCAGTACTTC
CASSPPGLAELGSQYF
>NA|TRBD2|TRBV30|13|TRBJ2-3
TGTGCCTGGAGTACTAGCGGGGGGGCCGCGCAGTATTTT
CAWSTSGGAAQYF
>NA|NA|TRBV2|11|TRBJ2-1
TGTGCCAGCAGTATGAATAGTGAGCAGTTCTTC
CASSMNSEQFF
>NA|NA|TRBV18|13|TRBJ2-1
TGTGCCAGCTCACCTAGCGACTACAATGAGCAGTTCTTC
CASSPSDYNEQFF
>NA|NA|TRBV6-5|15|TRBJ2-7
TGTGCCAGCAGTTACTCTGTTGGGCTGACCTACGAGCAGTACTTC
CASSYSVGLTYEQYF
>NA|TRBD1|TRBV5-1|14|TRBJ2-1
TGCGCCAGCAGCTTACAGGGGTCCGGCAATGAGCAGTTCTTC
CASSLQGSGNEQFF